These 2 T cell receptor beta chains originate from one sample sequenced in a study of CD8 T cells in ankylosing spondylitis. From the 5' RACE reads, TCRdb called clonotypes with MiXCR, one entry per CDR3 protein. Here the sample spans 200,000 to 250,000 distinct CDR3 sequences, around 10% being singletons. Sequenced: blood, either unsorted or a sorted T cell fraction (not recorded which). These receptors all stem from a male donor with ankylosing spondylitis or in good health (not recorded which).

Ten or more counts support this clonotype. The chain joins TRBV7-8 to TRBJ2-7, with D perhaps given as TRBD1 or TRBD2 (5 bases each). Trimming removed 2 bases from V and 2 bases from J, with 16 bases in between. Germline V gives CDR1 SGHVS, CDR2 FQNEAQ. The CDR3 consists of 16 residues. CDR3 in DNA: TGTGCCAGCAGCTTATCAGCAGGGACGAAGCCCTACGAGCAGTACTTC. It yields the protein CASSLSAGTKPYEQYF.

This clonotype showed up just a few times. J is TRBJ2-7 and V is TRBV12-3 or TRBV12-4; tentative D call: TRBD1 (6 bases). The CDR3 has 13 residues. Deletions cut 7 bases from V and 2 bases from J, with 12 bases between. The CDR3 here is CASTLTGTYEQYF. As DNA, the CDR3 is TGTGCCAGCACCCTGACAGGAACCTACGAGCAGTACTTC.